This T cell receptor (beta chain) was observed in a study of blood T cell repertoires in COVID-19. Study in general: Samples taken during acute and convalescent COVID-19 were collected in the United States, Italy and Spain. PBMCs, B-cell-depleted T cells, or T cells provided the cDNA or gDNA that made up the material.

Those who participated ranged in age from about 18 to 89 years and resided in 24 US areas. The germline V gene encodes CDR1 MNHEY and CDR2 SVGAGI. The V end lost 8 bases, the J end lost 0 bases, and 6 bases lay between the germline ends. The CDR3 totals 12 residues. TCRdb's copy holds only in-frame clones and misses some; the assay was immunoSEQ multiplex PCR. The sample includes about 270,000 clones, approximately 88% of them seen just once. The sample was PBMCs or T cells enriched from blood (not recorded which). This clonotype was sampled from a woman in her twenties or thirties who had recovered from COVID-19. This chain uses TRBV6-5 with TRBJ2-3; a weak D match, TRBD2 (5 bases). CDR3 DNA sequence: TGTGCCAGCCGGGGTAGCACAGATACGCAGTATTTT. It yields the protein CASRGSTDTQYF.